These T cell receptor beta chains were read from a single sample in a study of early T cells in non-severe SARS-CoV-2 infection. Via MiXCR, TCRdb re-called the 5' RACE reads, giving one row per CDR3 protein. The sample records tens of thousands of distinct CDR3 sequences, 3.5% to 5% being singletons. Sequenced: whole blood. The receptors here all came from an adult who was a healthcare worker with PCR-confirmed SARS-CoV-2 infection or an uninfected control (not recorded which). Each CDR3 is given with its conserved first and last residue. The D gene is left open where the match is weak. Size tells how often a clone was seen (once, few, many) or the class of an expanded clone, and some rows leave it out.

clone_size	v_call	j_call	d_call	cdr3_nt	cdr3_aa
many	TRBV4-2	TRBJ2-7	-	TGTGCCAGCAGCCAAGAATGGGGACGGACATCCTACGAGCAGTACTTC	CASSQEWGRTSYEQYF
many	TRBV29-1	TRBJ1-1	-	TGCAGCGCAGAGGCTACAGACACTGAAGCTTTCTTT	CSAEATDTEAFF
many	TRBV4-2	TRBJ1-5	-	TGTGCCAGCAGCCAAGAAACGGGAGGTTATAGCAATCAGCCCCAGCATTTT	CASSQETGGYSNQPQHF
many	TRBV19	TRBJ2-1	-	TGTGCCAGTAGTATGGGCGGCTTCGACCACTATGAGCAGTTCTTC	CASSMGGFDHYEQFF
many	TRBV5-1	TRBJ1-1	-	TGCGCCAGCAGCTTGGAGGCATTAAGCACTGAAGCTTTCTTT	CASSLEALSTEAFF
many	TRBV20-1	TRBJ1-2	TRBD1	TGCAGTGCTTGGGGACAGGCGAACGGCTACACCTTC	CSAWGQANGYTF
many	TRBV28	TRBJ1-2	-	TGTGCCAGCAGTTTAATCCGGCAGACACTCAGCCGGGATGGCTACACCTTC	CASSLIRQTLSRDGYTF
many	TRBV4-3	TRBJ1-1	-	TGCGCCAGCAGCCGCGAGCCGGCCGTGAACACTGAAGCTTTCTTT	CASSREPAVNTEAFF
medium-sized	TRBV7-9	TRBJ2-2	-	TGTGCCAGCAGCTTAGGAACCGGGGAGCTGTTTTTT	CASSLGTGELFF
many	TRBV7-8	TRBJ1-3	-	TGTGCCAGCAGCTGGTCCGAAAACACCATATATTTT	CASSWSENTIYF
-	TRBV5-1	TRBJ2-1	TRBD2	TGCGCCAGCAGCTTGGCTACTAGCGGGATTCATGAGCAGTTCTTC	CASSLATSGIHEQFF
many	TRBV7-8	TRBJ2-1	-	TGTGCCAGTAGGGCGGTTGGTGGAGGCAATGAGCAGTTCTTC	CASRAVGGGNEQFF
-	TRBV6-5	TRBJ2-2	-	TGTGCCAGCAGTTACCGAGGTCCCGGGGAGCTGTTTTTT	CASSYRGPGELFF
many	TRBV19	TRBJ2-1	TRBD1	TGTGCCAGTAATCGCGTGGGACAGGGTAAGGATGAGCAGTTCTTC	CASNRVGQGKDEQFF
many	TRBV7-8	TRBJ2-7	-	TGTGCCAGCAGCTCTCAGGGGCTCCCCTACGAGCAGTACTTC	CASSSQGLPYEQYF